This section outlines one TCR beta chain sequence together with its context. The antigen is unknown. Germline CDR1 and CDR2: SQVTM and ANQGSEA. Unmatched junction bases numbered 4, after V lost 3 bases and J lost 3 bases. The CDR3 extends over 13 amino acids. This record comes from a study of Graves' ophthalmopathy and Graves' hyperthyroidism. The TCR beta CDR3 regions underwent amplification from RNA transcripts. The first-round RT-PCR employed HTBI primers together with the Qiagen OneStep RT-PCR kit. A multiplex PCR was then performed as the second round. TCRdb re-analysed the multiplex PCR reads in MiXCR, keeping a single row per CDR3 protein. The table lists tens of thousands of distinct CDR3 sequences, approximately 50% of them singletons. People with hyperthyroidism were aged 18 to 65 and newly diagnosed, under 2 months' duration. Establishment of the diagnosis relied upon clinical symptoms, serum thyroxine, TRAb, thyroid ultrasound and orbital computed tomography.

General study findings and limits: The authors also found most expanded thyroid clonotypes above 0.001 frequency in blood. A 13-signature model separated ophthalmopathy from stable hyperthyroidism, reaching about 90% sensitivity and 75% to 83% specificity cross-validated.

The chain is built from TRBV29-1 and TRBJ1-1; 7 nucleotides line up with TRBD1. This sequence originates from an adult woman with stable Graves' hyperthyroidism. Sequences were obtained from peripheral blood. CDR3 DNA: TGCAGCGTTGACAGGGGGATGGACACTGAAGCTTTCTTT. As protein: CSVDRGMDTEAFF.